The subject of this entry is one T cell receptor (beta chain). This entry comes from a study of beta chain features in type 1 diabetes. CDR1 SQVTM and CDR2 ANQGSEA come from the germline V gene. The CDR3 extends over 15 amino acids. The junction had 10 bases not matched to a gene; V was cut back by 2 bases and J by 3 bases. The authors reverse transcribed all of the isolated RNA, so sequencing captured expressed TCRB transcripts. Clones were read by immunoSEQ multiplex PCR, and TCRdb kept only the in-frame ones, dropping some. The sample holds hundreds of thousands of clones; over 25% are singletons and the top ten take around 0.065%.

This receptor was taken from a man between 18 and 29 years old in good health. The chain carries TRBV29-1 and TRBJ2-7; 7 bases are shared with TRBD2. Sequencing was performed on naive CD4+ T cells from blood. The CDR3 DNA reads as TGCAGCGTTGAACCCTATAAGGGGAGGGGCTACGAGCAGTACTTC. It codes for CSVEPYKGRGYEQYF.